This T cell receptor beta chain originates from a study of T cells in Graves' hyperthyroidism and ophthalmopathy. General observations from the study: Stable hyperthyroidism was separated from ophthalmopathy by a model based on 13 V-J features. Blood also showed most of the thyroid clonotypes that were expanded above 0.001.

In its sample, this clonotype was seen a few times. The antigen is unknown. Diagnosis of hyperthyroidism was new in patients aged 18 to 65, and its duration was under 2 months. Exclusions: uncontrolled infection, other autoimmune disease, pregnancy, lactation. The germline CDR1 and CDR2 sequences are SQVTM and ANQGSEA. The CDR3 loop spans 13 amino acids. V shed 7 bases, J shed 7 bases, and the junction held 7 bases outside the gene matches. Researchers took RNA transcripts and amplified the TCR beta CDR3 regions from them. HTBI primers drove first-round RT-PCR of the TCR CDR3. TCRdb re-derived calls from the multiplex PCR reads in MiXCR, one entry per CDR3 protein. Of 350,000 to 450,000 distinct CDR3 sequences listed, around 14% are singletons.

Sequenced sample: blood. The sequence was obtained from an older woman with Graves' hyperthyroidism. This rearrangement joins TRBV29-1 to TRBJ2-1; 10 positions match TRBD1. CDR3 nucleotides: TGCAGCGCGGGGACAGGGGCGGATAATGAGCAGTTCTTC. Translation: CSAGTGADNEQFF.